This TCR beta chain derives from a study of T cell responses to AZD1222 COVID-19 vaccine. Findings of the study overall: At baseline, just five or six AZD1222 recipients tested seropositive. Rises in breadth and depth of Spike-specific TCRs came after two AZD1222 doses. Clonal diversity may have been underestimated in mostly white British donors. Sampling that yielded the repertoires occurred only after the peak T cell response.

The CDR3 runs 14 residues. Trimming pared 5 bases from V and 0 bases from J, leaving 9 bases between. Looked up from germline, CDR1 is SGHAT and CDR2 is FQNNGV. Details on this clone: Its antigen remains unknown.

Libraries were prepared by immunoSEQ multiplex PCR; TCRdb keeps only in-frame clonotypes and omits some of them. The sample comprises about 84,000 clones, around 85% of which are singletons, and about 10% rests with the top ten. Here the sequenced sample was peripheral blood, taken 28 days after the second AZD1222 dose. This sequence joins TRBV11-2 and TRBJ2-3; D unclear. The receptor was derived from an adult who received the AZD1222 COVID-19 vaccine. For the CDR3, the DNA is TGTGCCAGCAGCCGGGTTCCTAGCACAGATACGCAGTATTTT. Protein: CASSRVPSTDTQYF.